These T cell receptor beta chains were read from a single sample in a study of OX40 agonist ivuxolimab in advanced cancers. Some clones are missing from TCRdb's copy, which holds only in-frame ones; the method was immunoSEQ multiplex PCR. The sample yields 9,500 to 15,000 clones, about four fifths seen once. Specimen: CD4+ or CD8+ T cells sorted from blood, collected in a trial of the OX40 agonist ivuxolimab. The receptor source for this set is an adult with an advanced solid tumor such as melanoma, head and neck, liver or kidney cancer. CDR3s leave out the opening cysteine and the closing phenylalanine or tryptophan. Each record gives: CDR3 protein, V gene, D gene, J gene. The D gene is left open where the match is weak.

ASTGGALSNQPQH | TRBV6-6 | NA | TRBJ1-5
ASSLVGTDPLSYT | TRBV7-9 | TRBD1 | TRBJ1-2
ASSQEGTSSYEQY | TRBV4-1 | NA | TRBJ2-7
ASSYVRDRAYGYT | TRBV7-9 | TRBD1 | TRBJ1-2
ASSWGGPNYNEQF | TRBV27 | TRBD2 | TRBJ2-1
ASTCRTEF | TRBV28 | NA | TRBJ2-1
ASSLSVLAGDNEQF | TRBV27 | TRBD2 | TRBJ2-1
ASSSPSGGETQY | TRBV11-3 | NA | TRBJ2-5
ASSGTQLAGELETQY | TRBV2 | TRBD2 | TRBJ2-5
ASSPPGGYNQPQH | TRBV28 | TRBD1 | TRBJ1-5
ASSQRLAGGEF | TRBV14 | TRBD2 | TRBJ2-1
AISGRDYSYEQY | TRBV10-3 | TRBD2 | TRBJ2-7
ASSFLGTAQETQY | TRBV5-1 | TRBD1 | TRBJ2-5